This T cell receptor (beta chain) emerged from a study of T cells after posttransplantation cyclophosphamide. The data were produced by immunoSEQ multiplex PCR, yet TCRdb's version contains in-frame clones alone and is incomplete. The sample has about 50,000 clones; 90% to 95% are singletons. Peripheral blood was collected from the related graft donor on the marrow donation day. CDR3 size: 14 residues. CDR1 is MGHRA and CDR2 is YSYEKL in the germline V gene. V lost 6 bases to trimming and J lost 0 bases, with 10 bases between them. The TCR comes from a woman aged 25-40 years in good health and a related stem cell transplant donor. The sequenced sample was PBMCs. The chain carries TRBV4-1 and TRBJ2-3; D is uncertain. CDR3 in amino acids: CASRKGGSTDTQYF. CDR3 DNA sequence: TGCGCCAGCAGAAAAGGCGGCAGCACAGATACGCAGTATTTT.